The entry below describes one TCR beta chain. This record belongs to a study of Ad26.COV2.S vaccination and SARS-CoV-2 variants. Study information: In the study, Ad26.COV2.S was injected intramuscularly once, or twice 56 days apart.

The treatment here: around 19 received Ad26.COV2.S at low or high dose, single or two shots; about 5 received placebo; per-sample allocation not given. Following the first vaccine or placebo injection, samples were taken on day 63. Generated by immunoSEQ multiplex PCR, the TCRdb table keeps only in-frame clones and is missing some. This table holds fewer than 600,000 clones, 89% found once. The sequences come from peripheral blood, collected in a trial of Ad26.COV2.S vaccine versus placebo. This receptor was taken from a person between 18 and 65 years old who received the Ad26.COV2.S COVID-19 vaccine or a placebo.

In nucleotides, the CDR3 is TGTGCCAGCAGTCTAGCCAGCGGAGTACAAGAGACCCAGTACTTC. Protein: CASSLASGVQETQYF. This chain connects TRBV6-5 to TRBJ2-5; D perhaps matches TRBD2 (5 bases). Per germline, CDR1 MNHEY and CDR2 SVGAGI. This CDR3 is built from 15 residues. V lost 5 bases, J lost 2 bases, and 15 bases lay in between.